The source of this TCR beta chain is a study of blood T cell repertoires in COVID-19. On the study more broadly: Italy, Spain and the United States were the sources of the convalescent and acute COVID-19 samples.

Assay: immunoSEQ multiplex PCR; the TCRdb copy retains only in-frame clones and omits some. This table holds over 450,000 clones, roughly nine tenths found once. Looked up from germline, CDR1 is SGHAT and CDR2 is FQNNGV. The CDR3 spans 15 residues. V gave up 4 bases and J gave up 5 bases; unmatched junction bases: 6. This chain joins TRBV11-2 and TRBJ2-2; 8 nucleotides line up with TRBD1. The material sequenced was peripheral blood. The clonotype was recovered from a man between 18 and 29 years old with COVID-19, enrolled during active disease. Written as DNA, the CDR3 is TGTGCCAGCAGCTCCCGGACAGGGCTAACCGGGGAGCTGTTTTTT. Translating it yields CASSSRTGLTGELFF.